The clone carrying this TCR beta chain was counted a single time. These data are taken from a study of blood T cell repertoires in COVID-19. Study-level background: Acute-phase and convalescent COVID-19 samples originated in the United States, Italy and Spain. The cDNA or gDNA used as material had been derived from T cells, B-cell-depleted T cells, or PBMCs.

There are 16 residues in the CDR3. V gave up 0 bases and J gave up 0 bases, with 11 bases separating them. Per germline, CDR1 SGHRS and CDR2 YFSETQ. Original analysis: Amplifying reference gene primers gave estimates of nucleated cell counts. Some clones are missing from TCRdb's copy, which holds only in-frame ones; the method was immunoSEQ multiplex PCR. The DNA gave D and trimming, while V, J and clone size come from that table. Among 100,000 to 120,000 clones listed, around 79% were seen once. The clonotype comes from an elderly woman with active or convalescent COVID-19. Sequenced: peripheral blood. The rearrangement uses TRBV5-1 and TRBJ2-3; weak D call: TRBD2 (5 bases). CDR3 nucleotides: TGCGCCAGCAGCTTGGGCCGAGCGGATAGCACAGATACGCAGTATTTT. As protein: CASSLGRADSTDTQYF. Filled out from reference TRBV5-1 and TRBJ2-3, the complete variable domain reads KAGVTQTPRYLIKTRGQQVTLSCSPISGHRSVSWYQQTPGQGLQFLFEYFSETQRNKGNFPGRFSGRQFSNSRSEMNVSTLELGDSALYLCASSLGRADSTDTQYFGPGTRLTVL.